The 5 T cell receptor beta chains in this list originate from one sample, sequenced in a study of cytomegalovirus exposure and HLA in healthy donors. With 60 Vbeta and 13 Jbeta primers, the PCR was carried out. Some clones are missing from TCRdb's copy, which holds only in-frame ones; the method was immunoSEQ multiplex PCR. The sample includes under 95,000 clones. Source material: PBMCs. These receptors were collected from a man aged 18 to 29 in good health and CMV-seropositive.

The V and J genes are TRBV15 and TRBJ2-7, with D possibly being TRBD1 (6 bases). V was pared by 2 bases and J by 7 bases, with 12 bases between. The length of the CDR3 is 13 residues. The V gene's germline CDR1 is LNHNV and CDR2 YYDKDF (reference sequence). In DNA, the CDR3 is TGTGCCACCAGCAGAAACCAGGGGCGGGAGCAGTACTTC. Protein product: CATSRNQGREQYF.

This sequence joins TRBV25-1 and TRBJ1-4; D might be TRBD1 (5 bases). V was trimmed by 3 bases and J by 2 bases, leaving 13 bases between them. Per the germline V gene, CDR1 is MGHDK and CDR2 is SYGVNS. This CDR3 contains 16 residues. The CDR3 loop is CASSDQGGVTNEKLFF. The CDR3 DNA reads TGTGCCAGCAGTGATCAGGGAGGGGTGACTAATGAAAAACTGTTTTTT.

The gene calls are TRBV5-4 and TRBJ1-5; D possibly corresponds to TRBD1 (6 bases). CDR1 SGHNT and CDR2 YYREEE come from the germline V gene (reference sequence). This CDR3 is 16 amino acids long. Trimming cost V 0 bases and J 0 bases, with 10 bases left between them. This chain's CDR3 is CASSLGGPDSNQPQHF. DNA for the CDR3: TGTGCCAGCAGCTTGGGGGGGCCCGATAGCAATCAGCCCCAGCATTTT.

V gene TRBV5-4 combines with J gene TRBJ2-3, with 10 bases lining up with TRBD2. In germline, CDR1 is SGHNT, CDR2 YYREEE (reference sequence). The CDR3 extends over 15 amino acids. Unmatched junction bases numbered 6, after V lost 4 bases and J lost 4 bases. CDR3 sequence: CASSLSGRIADTQYF. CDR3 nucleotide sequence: TGTGCCAGCAGCCTTAGCGGGAGGATCGCAGATACGCAGTATTTT.

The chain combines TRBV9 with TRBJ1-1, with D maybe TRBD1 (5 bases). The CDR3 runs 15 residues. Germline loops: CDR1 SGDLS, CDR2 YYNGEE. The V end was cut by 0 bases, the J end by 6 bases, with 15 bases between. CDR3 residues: CASSVGGGALAEAFF. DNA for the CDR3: TGTGCCAGCAGCGTAGGAGGCGGGGCGTTGGCTGAAGCTTTCTTT.